This T cell receptor (beta chain) was identified during a study of blood T cell repertoires in COVID-19. Germline V gene lookup returns CDR1 GTSNPN and CDR2 SVGIG (reference sequence). This CDR3 is 13 amino acids long. V lost 8 bases and J lost 1, with 11 bases in between. Per the authors' pipeline: Nucleated cell number was recorded as an estimate derived from reference gene primer amplification. Assay used: immunoSEQ multiplex PCR; TCRdb lists only in-frame clones, some missing. Clone size and V and J calls were adopted from that table, with D and trimming inferred from the DNA. The sample lists 150,000 to 200,000 clones, 65% to 85% occurring once.

The sequenced sample consisted of PBMCs or T cells enriched from blood (not recorded which). The receptor's source is a woman aged 60-70 years who had recovered from COVID-19. This chain connects TRBV30 to TRBJ2-2; D remains ambiguous. The CDR3, as DNA: TGTGCCGGCTACCAGGAGAACACCGGGGAGCTGTTTTTT. Translating gives CAGYQENTGELFF.